Sequencing of this T cell receptor (beta chain) was carried out in a study of T-cell reconstitution after alpha-beta-depleted transplantation in children. Study results and caveats: Expanded graft clones, several hundred of them, were reportedly the source of alpha-beta T cells about two months after transplant. One year after transplant, T-cell counts and diversity came mostly from newly produced T cells. Surviving recipient T cells and thymic progenitors produced the high day-60 TCRbeta diversity seen in some patients.

Researchers prepared the TCRbeta library using unique molecular identifiers, the study reports. MiXCR, run by TCRdb on the PCR reads, gives a single entry per CDR3 protein. The profile covers almost 500,000 distinct CDR3 sequences, with more than 9% appearing a single time and 2% taken by the ten largest. In germline, CDR1 is SGHTA, CDR2 FQGNSA. The CDR3 sequence is 13 residues long. Trimming removed 5 bases from V and 5 bases from J, with 13 bases in between. This clonotype has just a few counts. Its specificity is not known. This TCR was recovered from a child aged 2-15 years with inherited bone marrow failure, due to receive a stem cell transplant. The sample here was PBMCs, taken before TCRalphabeta/CD19-depleted stem cell transplant. J is TRBJ2-7 and V is TRBV7-2; D not certain. The CDR3 coding sequence is TGTGCCAGCAGCAAGACTGCAGAAGACGAGCAGTACTTC. Translated: CASSKTAEDEQYF.